The 15 T cell receptor beta chains given below trace back to one sample, sequenced in a study of T-cell memory formation after mild COVID-19. TCRdb reprocessed the 5' RACE reads via MiXCR and lists one record per CDR3 protein. The sample carries some 48,000 distinct CDR3 sequences, 12% recorded once. Sequenced: PBMCs or a T cell subset sorted from them (not recorded which). Receptors originate from a young man who had mild COVID-19 (a few samples of this study predate the infection). Cell type and time point are not known.

J is TRBJ2-1 and V is TRBV5-1; a weak D match, TRBD2 (6 bases). The CDR3 has 17 residues. Germline V CDR1 and CDR2: SGHRS, YFSETQ. V lost 3 bases, J lost 0 bases, and 16 bases lay in between. CDR3 loop: CASSSDIAASSYNEQFF. The CDR3 region has the DNA TGCGCCAGCAGCTCCGATATAGCGGCCAGCTCCTACAATGAGCAGTTCTTC.

This clonotype was recorded at least ten times. The chain employs TRBV29-1 and TRBJ2-2; D uncertain. This CDR3 comprises 11 residues. V lost 4 bases, J lost 3 bases, and 3 bases lay in between. CDR1 and CDR2 (germline): SQVTM, ANQGSEA. CDR3 loop: CSVADTGELFF. The CDR3 coding sequence is TGCAGCGTTGCAGACACCGGGGAGCTGTTTTTT.

This clonotype was picked up a small number of times. V usage is TRBV5-4 and J usage is TRBJ2-1; D remains unclear. The CDR3 has 15 residues. The V and J ends lost 4 bases and 0 bases respectively, with 11 bases between them. Germline V gives CDR1 SGHNT, CDR2 YYREEE (reference sequence). CDR3 loop: CASSLTSSSYNEQFF. DNA for the CDR3: TGTGCCAGCAGCCTGACAAGTAGCTCCTACAATGAGCAGTTCTTC.

At least ten counts were recorded for this clonotype. V and J are TRBV25-1 and TRBJ2-3, with unresolved D. CDR3 length equals 15 residues. The germline V gene has CDR1 MGHDK and CDR2 SYGVNS. The V and J ends lost 3 bases and 3 bases respectively, with 13 bases between them. The CDR3 DNA sequence: TGTGCCAGCAGTGACTATCAGGTTTCGACAGATACGCAGTATTTT. It is translated as CASSDYQVSTDTQYF.

This chain joins TRBV6-5 and TRBJ2-1, with 9 bases fitting TRBD2. J lost 7 bases, V lost 6 bases, and 10 bases had no gene match. The CDR3 extends over 15 amino acids. Germline V lookup: CDR1 MNHEY, CDR2 SVGAGI. This chain's CDR3 is CASRYRAGGSNEQFF. As DNA, the CDR3 is TGTGCCAGCAGATACAGGGCGGGGGGGTCGAATGAGCAGTTCTTC.

The J gene is TRBJ1-5, the V gene TRBV6-1; the D is unclear. CDR1 is MNHNS, CDR2 SASEGT, per germline. V dropped 3 bases and J dropped 7 bases, with 13 bases sitting between them. This CDR3 is built from 14 residues. The CDR3 is CASSDGRYTQPQHF. CDR3 DNA sequence: TGTGCCAGCAGTGATGGGCGGTATACCCAGCCCCAGCATTTT.

This chain links TRBV27 with TRBJ2-5; tentative D call: TRBD2 (5 bases). The germline V gene has CDR1 MNHEY and CDR2 SMNVEV (reference sequence). Trimming stripped 5 bases from V and 1 base from J, with 14 bases between. CDR3 size: 15 residues. This CDR3 reads CASSAHLDFQETQYF. The CDR3 DNA is TGTGCCAGCAGTGCCCACCTGGACTTCCAAGAGACCCAGTACTTC.

This clonotype has a count of ten or more. The rearrangement joins TRBV6-5 to TRBJ2-3, with 7 nucleotides matching TRBD2. Per the germline V gene, CDR1 is MNHEY and CDR2 is SVGAGI. V lost 6 bases to trimming and J lost 4 bases; unmatched junction nucleotides: 7. The CDR3 length is 14 residues. The DNA of the CDR3 is TGTGCCAGCAGGTCTTTCGGGGGGTCAGATACGCAGTATTTT. It specifies CASRSFGGSDTQYF.

The chain uses TRBV28 and TRBJ2-2; no firm D call. Per the germline V gene, CDR1 is MDHEN and CDR2 is SYDVKM. V lost 7 bases and J lost 0, with 18 bases in between. The CDR3 totals 17 residues. In DNA, the CDR3 is TGTGCCAGCATATCCCAAGGCACAGCCTCGAACACCGGGGAGCTGTTTTTT. It specifies CASISQGTASNTGELFF. Combining the CDR3 with reference TRBV28 and TRBJ2-2 gives the whole variable domain DVKVTQSSRYLVKRTGEKVFLECVQDMDHENMFWYRQDPGLGLRLIYFSYDVKMKEKGDIPEGYSVSREKKERFSLILESASTNQTSMYLCASISQGTASNTGELFFGEGSRLTVL.

Only a few counts were recorded for this clonotype. A read error may account for a junction end that differs from germline. This chain uses TRBV12-3 or TRBV12-4 with TRBJ2-5; TRBD2 matches 11 bases. This CDR3 spans 15 amino acids. The CDR3 loop is CASSGLAGDQETKYF. The CDR3 DNA is TGTGCCAGCAGTGGACTAGCGGGCGACCAAGAGACCAAGTACTTC.

V and J are TRBV20-1 and TRBJ1-2; D ambiguous. V lost 7 bases, J lost 0 bases, and 12 bases lay in between. The CDR3 has 13 amino acids. Germline V gene data show CDR1 as DFQATT and CDR2 as SNEGSKA (reference sequence). The CDR3 bases are TGCAGTGATGTAGGCAGGCCTAACTATGGCTACACCTTC. It codes for CSDVGRPNYGYTF.

This clonotype appeared a few times. The CDR3 region has the DNA TGTGCCAGCTCACCACTGACGGGGGACCTCTCCTACGAGCAGTACTTC. Translation gives CASSPLTGDLSYEQYF. The chain employs TRBV18 and TRBJ2-7, with TRBD2 as a possible D gene (6 bases). CDR3 length: 16 amino acids. Trimming pared 1 base from V and 0 bases from J, leaving 13 bases between. Germline values: CDR1 KGHSH, CDR2 LQKENI.

A few counts support this clonotype. The genes are TRBV12-3 or TRBV12-4 and TRBJ1-4; tentative D call: TRBD1 (5 bases). This CDR3 comprises 13 residues. Deletions cut 5 bases from V and 8 bases from J, with 12 bases between. CDR3 coding DNA: TGTGCCAGCAGTCCTCGGGGGTCGGAAAAACTGTTTTTT. Amino acids: CASSPRGSEKLFF.

This chain joins TRBV20-1 and TRBJ2-5; 7 bases map to TRBD2. V shed 1 base, J shed 1 base, and the junction held 3 bases outside the gene matches. The CDR3 spans 14 residues. Looked up from germline, CDR1 is DFQATT and CDR2 is SNEGSKA (reference sequence). In DNA, the CDR3 is TGCAGTGCTAGAGCGCCGGGGGGCCAAGAGACCCAGTACTTC. Encoded protein: CSARAPGGQETQYF.

The chain has TRBV7-2 and TRBJ1-2, with a tentative D call TRBD1 (5 bases). This CDR3 is 12 amino acids long. The ends were cut back, 3 bases at V and 7 bases at J, with 9 bases in the middle. Germline V gene sequence: CDR1 SGHTA, CDR2 FQGNSA. The CDR3 nucleotides are TGTGCCAGCAGCTTTCAGGGCGCTGGCTACACCTTC. Translated, it gives CASSFQGAGYTF.